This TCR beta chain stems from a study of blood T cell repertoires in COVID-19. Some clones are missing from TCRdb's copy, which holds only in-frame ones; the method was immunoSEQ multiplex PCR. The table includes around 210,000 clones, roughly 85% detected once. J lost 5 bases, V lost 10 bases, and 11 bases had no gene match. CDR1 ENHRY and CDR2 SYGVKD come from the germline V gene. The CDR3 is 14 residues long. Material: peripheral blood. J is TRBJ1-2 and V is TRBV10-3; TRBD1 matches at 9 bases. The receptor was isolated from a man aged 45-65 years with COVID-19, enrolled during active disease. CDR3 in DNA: TGTGCCACCCAACCGGGACAGGGAACGTATGGCTACACCTTC. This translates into CATQPGQGTYGYTF.